This T cell receptor beta chain was identified in a study of early T cells in non-severe SARS-CoV-2 infection. The V gene lost 3 bases and the J gene lost 0 bases, with 6 bases spanning the gap. The CDR3 loop spans 13 amino acids. Germline V gene lookup returns CDR1 SGDLS and CDR2 YYNGEE. In its sample, this clonotype was seen many times. TCRdb ran MiXCR on the 5' RACE reads and lists one entry per CDR3 protein. The table lists over 90,000 distinct CDR3 sequences, less than 15% of them singletons. Source material: whole blood. The sequence derives from an adult who was a healthcare worker with PCR-confirmed SARS-CoV-2 infection or an uninfected control (not recorded which). V and J are TRBV9 and TRBJ2-5; no clear D. CDR3 amino acids: CASSDRYQETQYF. The CDR3 DNA sequence: TGTGCCAGCAGCGATCGATACCAAGAGACCCAGTACTTC.